The clone carrying this TCR beta chain showed up just a few times. The antigen is not known. This entry belongs to a study of T cells in Graves' hyperthyroidism and ophthalmopathy. Study-wide findings and caveats: Peripheral blood also featured most of the thyroid clonotypes expanded above 0.001.

TCR beta CDR3 region amplification was performed from RNA transcripts. The study used the HTBI primer set for a first-round RT-PCR of the TCR CDR3. TCRdb analysed the multiplex PCR reads with MiXCR anew, one entry per CDR3 protein. This table holds 500,000 or so distinct CDR3 sequences, approximately 16% found once. With duration under 3 months, ophthalmopathy was active: Clinical Activity Score at least 3, NOSPECS at least 4. The sequence derives from a woman aged 25-40 years with Graves' ophthalmopathy. The specimen sequenced was blood.

CDR3 protein: CASSYSYRGAGELFF. CDR3 in DNA: TGTGCCAGCAGTTACTCATATAGGGGCGCCGGGGAGCTGTTTTTT. The chain uses TRBV6-2 or TRBV6-3 and TRBJ2-2; D might be TRBD1 (5 bases). This CDR3 region has 15 residues. V dropped 0 bases and J dropped 6 bases, with 11 bases sitting between them. CDR1 and CDR2 (germline): MNHEY, SVGEGT.